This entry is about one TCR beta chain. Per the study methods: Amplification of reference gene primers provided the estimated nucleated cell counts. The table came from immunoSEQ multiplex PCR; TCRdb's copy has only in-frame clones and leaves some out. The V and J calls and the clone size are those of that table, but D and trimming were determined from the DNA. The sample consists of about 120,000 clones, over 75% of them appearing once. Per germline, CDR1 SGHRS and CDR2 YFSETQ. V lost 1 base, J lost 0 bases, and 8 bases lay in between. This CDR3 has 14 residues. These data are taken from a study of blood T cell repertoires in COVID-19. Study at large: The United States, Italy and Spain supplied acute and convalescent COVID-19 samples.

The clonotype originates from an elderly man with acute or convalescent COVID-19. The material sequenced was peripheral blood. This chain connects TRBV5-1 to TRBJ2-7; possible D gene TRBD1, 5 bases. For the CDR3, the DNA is TGCGCCAGCAGCTTGCAGGGAAGCTCCTACGAGCAGTACTTC. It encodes CASSLQGSSYEQYF.